This TCR beta chain was found in a study of blood T cells in healthy people across ages. Notes on the study in general: Naive T cell percentage showed a strong correlation with TCR beta diversity. Diversity of TCR beta per million T cells declined in a roughly linear way with age.

Per sample, a minimum of 6.5 million PBMCs were isolated. Trimming removed 0 bases from V and 0 bases from J; junction bases left unmatched: 7. The CDR3 totals 18 residues. CDR1 and CDR2 (germline): SGHRS, YFSETQ. A second roughly 6 to 12 cycle PCR used barcoded and J-beta primers. TCRdb used MiXCR to reprocess the 5' RACE reads, holding one entry per CDR3 protein. The sample shows some 850,000 distinct CDR3 sequences, about 26% of them seen only once. Concerning this clonotype itself: Its antigen is unknown.

In addition, the sample was reused for a study of T cells of mothers and their children.

The TCR sequence derives from a boy younger than 18 in good health. The V call is TRBV5-1, the J call TRBJ2-1, with 9 bases fitting TRBD2. The sample comprised blood. In nucleotides, the CDR3 is TGCGCCAGCAGCTTGGGAGGGACTAGCTGGAACTCCTACAATGAGCAGTTCTTC. This codes for CASSLGGTSWNSYNEQFF.